The rows below give T cell receptor beta chains drawn from one sample of a study of cytomegalovirus exposure and HLA in healthy donors. Method: immunoSEQ multiplex PCR; TCRdb's copy keeps in-frame clones and lacks some. The sample has approximately 38,000 clones; the top ten hold roughly 1.3%. Sequencing was carried out using PBMCs. These receptors all stem from a man younger than 45 in good health and CMV-seronegative. Both conserved end residues are part of each CDR3. A D gene is named only where the DNA matches it firmly.

NA	TRBV5-1	TRBJ2-2	CASREQGTGELFF	TGCGCCAGCAGGGAACAGGGAACCGGGGAGCTGTTTTTT
TRBD1	TRBV27	TRBJ1-5	CASKRDSSNQPQHF	TGTGCCTCGAAGAGGGACAGCAGCAATCAGCCCCAGCATTTT
NA	TRBV10-3	TRBJ2-7	CAIKEGGQRTEQYF	TGTGCCATCAAAGAAGGAGGACAGCGGACCGAGCAGTACTTC
TRBD2	TRBV19	TRBJ2-7	CASTDSGRASYEQYF	TGTGCCAGTACCGATAGCGGGAGGGCCTCCTACGAGCAGTACTTC
NA	TRBV4-1	TRBJ2-6	CASSTQYSGANVLTF	TGCGCCAGCAGCACACAATACTCTGGGGCCAACGTCCTGACTTTC
TRBD1	TRBV18	TRBJ1-1	CASSPQGGTEAFF	TGTGCCAGCTCACCTCAGGGGGGCACTGAAGCTTTCTTT
NA	TRBV19	TRBJ2-7	CASSILNGAYEQYF	TGTGCCAGTAGTATACTTAACGGAGCCTACGAGCAGTACTTC
NA	TRBV30	TRBJ1-1	CAWSRGLNTEAFF	TGTGCCTGGAGTCGGGGATTGAACACTGAAGCTTTCTTT
NA	TRBV18	TRBJ2-7	CASSPSGTYEQYF	TGTGCCAGCTCCCCCTCGGGTACCTACGAGCAGTACTTC
TRBD2	TRBV9	TRBJ2-5	CASSATSVWETQYF	TGTGCCAGCAGCGCGACTAGCGTTTGGGAGACCCAGTACTTC
TRBD1	TRBV9	TRBJ2-3	CASSVGQGWTDTQYF	TGTGCCAGCAGCGTGGGACAGGGGTGGACAGATACGCAGTATTTT
TRBD2	TRBV4-1	TRBJ2-7	CASSPGPSGSSYEQYF	TGCGCCAGCAGCCCGGGGCCTAGCGGGAGCTCCTACGAGCAGTACTTC
TRBD2	TRBV5-6	TRBJ2-3	CASSRTEGAGAPDTQYF	TGTGCCAGCAGCCGAACAGAGGGCGCGGGAGCCCCAGATACGCAGTATTTT
NA	TRBV29-1	TRBJ1-2	CSVGGLGEGYTF	TGCAGCGTTGGAGGGCTCGGCGAGGGCTACACCTTC
TRBD2	TRBV9	TRBJ2-3	CASSGGRREGLAVTQYF	TGTGCCAGCAGCGGGGGCCGGCGGGAGGGCCTGGCGGTTACGCAGTATTTT
NA	TRBV6-5	TRBJ2-7	CASSFPGVHEQYF	TGTGCCAGCAGTTTCCCAGGGGTCCACGAGCAGTACTTC
TRBD2	TRBV6-1	TRBJ2-5	CASRLAGQETQYF	TGTGCCAGCAGACTAGCGGGCCAAGAGACCCAGTACTTC
NA	TRBV9	TRBJ2-7	CASSANDLGGEQYF	TGTGCCAGCAGCGCTAACGACCTGGGGGGCGAGCAGTACTTC
TRBD1	TRBV6-5	TRBJ2-2	CASSWTGRGTGELFF	TGTGCCAGCAGTTGGACAGGGAGAGGCACCGGGGAGCTGTTTTTT
NA	TRBV29-1	TRBJ2-2	CSVESSSSTGELFF	TGCAGCGTTGAGTCTAGTAGTAGCACCGGGGAGCTGTTTTTT
NA	TRBV25-1	TRBJ1-1	CASSLYSEAFF	TGTGCCAGCAGCCTCTACAGCGAAGCTTTCTTT
TRBD2	TRBV5-1	TRBJ2-7	CASSPRLAGVYEQYF	TGCGCCAGCAGCCCAAGACTAGCGGGGGTCTACGAGCAGTACTTC